These T cell receptor beta chains were read from a single sample in a study of cytomegalovirus exposure and HLA in healthy donors. Method: immunoSEQ multiplex PCR; TCRdb's copy keeps in-frame clones and lacks some. This sample carries about 190,000 clones, roughly nine tenths of them seen once, and the ten largest clones take around 1%. The sequencing sample was made of PBMCs. The receptors were sampled from a boy aged 2 to 9 in good health and CMV-seronegative. Each CDR3 is given with its conserved first and last residue. Fields, in order: CDR3 length, D gene, J gene, V gene, clone size, CDR3 protein, CDR3 DNA. D genes are given only for firm matches. Clone size is given for some rows only: seen once, a few or many times, or a class if the clone is expanded.

>17|TRBD2|TRBJ2-3|TRBV11-1|few
CASSLRLLAGSTDTQYF
TGTGCCAGCAGCTTAAGGTTGCTAGCGGGGTCCACAGATACGCAGTATTTT
>15|.|TRBJ2-2|TRBV6-1|.
CASHITGLNTGELFF
TGTGCCTCACACATCACAGGACTAAACACCGGGGAGCTGTTTTTT
>16|.|TRBJ2-5|TRBV11-3|.
CASSLGVRGTEETQYF
TGTGCCAGCAGCTTAGGGGTCAGGGGGACTGAAGAGACCCAGTACTTC
>17|TRBD2|TRBJ2-3|TRBV7-9|.
CASSLPKAGGPTDTQYF
TGTGCCAGCAGCTTACCCAAAGCGGGAGGCCCCACAGATACGCAGTATTTT
>14|.|TRBJ1-1|TRBV19|.
CASSLGVGGTEAFF
TGTGCCAGTAGCCTAGGGGTGGGGGGCACTGAAGCTTTCTTT
>15|TRBD1|TRBJ2-3|TRBV27|many
CASSLGQGHTDTQYF
TGTGCCAGCAGTTTGGGACAGGGACATACAGATACGCAGTATTTT
>11|.|TRBJ2-3|TRBV10-3|.
CGTSVSDTQYF
TGTGGCACATCAGTATCAGATACGCAGTATTTT
>15|.|TRBJ2-3|TRBV13|.
CASRLQGRGTDTQYF
TGTGCCAGCAGGTTACAGGGGAGGGGGACAGATACGCAGTATTTT
>16|TRBD1|TRBJ1-4|TRBV4-1|few
CASSQDRGTGEEKLFF
TGCGCCAGCAGCCAAGACAGAGGGACAGGGGAGGAAAAACTGTTTTTT
>16|.|TRBJ2-7|TRBV7-2|.
CASSLGVSKSAYEQYF
TGTGCCAGCAGCTTAGGGGTCTCGAAGAGCGCCTACGAGCAGTACTTC
>16|.|TRBJ2-5|TRBV27|once
CASSLGGFGPQETQYF
TGTGCCAGCAGTTTAGGCGGGTTCGGGCCCCAAGAGACCCAGTACTTC
>15|.|TRBJ2-5|TRBV11-2|.
CASSLRRGTQETQYF
TGTGCCAGCAGCTTACGCAGGGGCACCCAAGAGACCCAGTACTTC
>14|.|TRBJ1-1|TRBV4-1|.
CASSQDLRVTEAFF
TGCGCCAGCAGCCAGGACCTCAGGGTCACTGAAGCTTTTTTT
>14|TRBD1|TRBJ2-1|TRBV5-4|.
CASSLKTGVNEQFF
TGTGCCAGCAGCCTAAAAACAGGGGTTAATGAGCAGTTCTTC
>17|TRBD2|TRBJ2-1|TRBV7-2|.
CASSLTPLAGNNNEQFF
TGTGCCAGCAGCCTCACTCCCCTAGCGGGAAATAACAATGAGCAGTTCTTC
>12|.|TRBJ2-3|TRBV7-9|.
CSSSLQGDTQYF
TGTTCCAGCAGCCTACAGGGAGATACGCAGTATTTT
>14|.|TRBJ1-3|TRBV7-6|.
CASSLQGPGNTIYF
TGTGCCAGCAGCTTACAGGGCCCTGGAAACACCATATATTTT
>14|TRBD2|TRBJ2-3|TRBV29-1|.
CSVDPSGGTDTQYF
TGCAGCGTTGATCCTAGCGGGGGCACAGATACGCAGTATTTT
>15|.|TRBJ2-1|TRBV5-1|.
CASSLGGNSYNEQFF
TGCGCCAGCAGCTTAGGGGGAAACTCCTACAATGAGCAGTTCTTC
>18|TRBD1|TRBJ2-2|TRBV27|.
CASTFHSTGQLTAGELFF
TGTGCCAGCACTTTTCACTCTACGGGACAGCTCACCGCCGGGGAGCTGTTTTTT
>14|.|TRBJ1-5|TRBV6-1|.
CASRRDLVDQPQHF
TGTGCCAGCAGGCGGGACTTGGTGGATCAGCCCCAGCATTTT
>16|TRBD2|TRBJ2-1|TRBV5-1|.
CASSSRLAGGLNEQFF
TGCGCCAGCAGCTCCCGACTAGCGGGTGGGCTTAATGAGCAGTTCTTC
>13|.|TRBJ1-1|TRBV5-6|.
CASSLSGGSGAFF
TGTGCCAGCAGCTTGTCGGGAGGCTCTGGAGCTTTCTTT
>14|TRBD2|TRBJ2-7|TRBV27|.
CASSPSGATYEQYF
TGTGCCAGCAGTCCTAGCGGGGCTACCTACGAGCAGTACTTC
>15|.|TRBJ2-3|TRBV28|.
CASGMPGLQTDTQYF
TGTGCCAGCGGGATGCCGGGACTTCAGACAGATACGCAGTATTTT
>16|TRBD2|TRBJ2-1|TRBV18|.
CASSLFTSGVYNEQFF
TGTGCCAGCTCACTGTTTACTAGCGGGGTATACAATGAGCAGTTCTTC
>15|.|TRBJ1-2|TRBV19|once
CASIPSTGNFYGYTF
TGTGCCAGTATTCCCTCCACAGGGAACTTCTATGGCTACACCTTC
>13|.|TRBJ1-4|TRBV19|.
CAIRQPGNEKLFF
TGTGCCATACGACAGCCCGGTAATGAAAAACTGTTTTTT
>17|TRBD1|TRBJ1-1|TRBV4-1|.
CASSRAPGTGENTEAFF
TGCGCCAGCAGCCGAGCCCCCGGGACAGGGGAGAACACTGAAGCTTTCTTT
>15|.|TRBJ2-2|TRBV6-5|.
CASSWNQGSVGELFF
TGTGCCAGCAGTTGGAACCAGGGGTCGGTCGGGGAGCTGTTTTTT
>16|TRBD2|TRBJ2-1|TRBV5-1|.
CASSTPASGGVNEQFF
TGCGCCAGCAGCACCCCGGCTAGCGGGGGGGTCAATGAGCAGTTCTTC
>16|.|TRBJ2-2|TRBV9|.
CASSAPGGLFTGELFF
TGTGCCAGCAGCGCTCCCGGGGGTCTTTTTACCGGGGAGCTGTTTTTT
>12|.|TRBJ2-2|TRBV23-1|.
CASGGITGELFF
TGCGCCAGCGGCGGGATCACCGGGGAGCTGTTTTTT
>13|.|TRBJ1-1|TRBV28|.
CASNPSGGTEAFF
TGTGCCAGCAACCCATCCGGGGGGACTGAAGCTTTCTTT
>18|TRBD2|TRBJ2-1|TRBV4-1|.
CASSQDSPAGGSYNEQFF
TGCGCCAGCAGCCAAGATTCACCGGCGGGAGGGTCCTACAATGAGCAGTTCTTC
>15|TRBD2|TRBJ2-3|TRBV7-2|.
CASSGGRRGTDTQYF
TGTGCCAGCTCTGGCGGGAGGCGGGGGACAGATACGCAGTATTTT
>16|TRBD2|TRBJ2-3|TRBV5-1|.
CASSLEAGGPTDTQYF
TGCGCCAGCAGCTTGGAGGCGGGAGGGCCAACAGATACGCAGTATTTT
>14|.|TRBJ1-3|TRBV6-5|.
CASRSGDSGNTIYF
TGTGCCAGCAGGTCTGGAGACTCTGGAAACACCATATATTTT
>15|.|TRBJ2-7|TRBV28|.
CASSLRGISSYEQYF
TGTGCCAGCAGTTTAAGGGGGATCAGCTCCTACGAGCAGTACTTC
>15|.|TRBJ2-3|TRBV6-5|.
CASSKRLPATDTQYF
TGTGCCAGCAGTAAGCGACTACCGGCAACAGATACGCAGTATTTT
>13|.|TRBJ1-2|TRBV6-5|.
CASSYGENYGYTF
TGTGCCAGCAGTTACGGGGAGAACTATGGCTACACCTTC
>14|.|TRBJ1-1|TRBV5-6|once
CASSFTAKNTEAFF
TGTGCCAGCAGCTTTACTGCGAAGAACACTGAAGCTTTCTTT
>15|TRBD1|TRBJ1-1|TRBV5-4|.
CASSLPGTGYTEAFF
TGTGCCAGCAGCCTCCCCGGGACAGGGTACACTGAAGCTTTCTTT
>15|TRBD2|TRBJ2-7|TRBV7-2|.
CASSLGLAEAYEQYF
TGTGCCAGCAGCTTAGGTCTAGCGGAGGCCTACGAGCAGTACTTC
>18|.|TRBJ2-7|TRBV5-8|.
CASSLPLGYGDITYEQYF
TGTGCCAGCAGCTTACCTTTGGGGTATGGGGACATAACCTACGAGCAGTACTTC